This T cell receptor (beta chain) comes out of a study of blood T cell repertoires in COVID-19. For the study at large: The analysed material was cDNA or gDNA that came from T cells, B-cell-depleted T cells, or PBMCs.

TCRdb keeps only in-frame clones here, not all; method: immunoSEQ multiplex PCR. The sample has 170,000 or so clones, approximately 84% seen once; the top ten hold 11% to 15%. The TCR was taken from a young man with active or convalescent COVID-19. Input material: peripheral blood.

CDR3 amino acids: CASSPDRDNQPQHF. CDR3 bases: TGTGCCAGCTCTCCAGACAGAGACAATCAGCCCCAGCATTTT. This chain connects TRBV18 to TRBJ1-5; D is perhaps TRBD1 (5 bases). Germline values: CDR1 KGHSH, CDR2 LQKENI. The V end lost 6 bases, the J end lost 3 bases, and 12 bases lay between the germline ends. The CDR3 extends over 14 amino acids.